The rows below give T cell receptor beta chains drawn from one sample of a study of blood T cell repertoires in COVID-19. The repertoire was sequenced with immunoSEQ multiplex PCR; TCRdb's copy has only in-frame clones and lacks some. The sample lists fewer than 450,000 clones, 88% occurring once. Sequencing was done on a sample of PBMCs or T cells enriched from blood (not recorded which). The source is a middle-aged woman with acute COVID-19. The CDR3 runs from the conserved cysteine through the conserved F or W. A D gene is named only where the DNA matches it firmly. Clone size is given for some rows only: seen once, a few or many times, or a class if the clone is expanded.

J: TRBJ2-7
V: TRBV7-2
D: NA
size: NA
CDR3: CASSATGGEGYEQYF
DNA: TGTGCCAGCAGCGCGACGGGGGGCGAAGGCTACGAGCAGTACTTC

J: TRBJ2-1
V: TRBV5-1
D: NA
size: once
CDR3: CASSGGQTYNEQFF
DNA: TGCGCCAGCAGCGGCGGACAGACGTACAATGAGCAGTTCTTC

J: TRBJ2-2
V: TRBV9
D: NA
size: NA
CDR3: CASSVALQVNTGELFF
DNA: TGTGCCAGCAGCGTTGCCTTACAGGTGAACACCGGGGAGCTGTTTTTT

J: TRBJ1-1
V: TRBV10-3
D: TRBD1
size: NA
CDR3: CAISGGRDRGAATEAFF
DNA: TGTGCCATCAGTGGCGGCCGGGACAGGGGGGCGGCCACTGAAGCTTTCTTT

J: TRBJ1-6
V: TRBV12-3/TRBV12-4
D: NA
size: NA
CDR3: CASSLGSNSPLHF
DNA: TGTGCCAGCAGTTTAGGAAGCAATTCACCCCTCCACTTT

J: TRBJ2-2
V: TRBV6-4
D: NA
size: few
CDR3: CASSEAGNTGELFF
DNA: TGTGCCAGCAGTGAGGCGGGTAACACCGGGGAGCTGTTTTTT

J: TRBJ2-6
V: TRBV6-5
D: NA
size: NA
CDR3: CASTPPGANVLTF
DNA: TGTGCCAGCACCCCCCCGGGGGCCAACGTCCTGACTTTC

J: TRBJ2-3
V: TRBV3-1/TRBV3-2
D: NA
size: NA
CDR3: CASSQGTTFPTDTQYF
DNA: TGTGCCAGCAGCCAAGGGACTACGTTCCCCACAGATACGCAGTATTTT

J: TRBJ1-6
V: TRBV2
D: TRBD1
size: NA
CDR3: CASTGDRGYNSPLHF
DNA: TGTGCCAGCACCGGGGACAGGGGGTATAATTCACCCCTCCACTTT

J: TRBJ1-2
V: TRBV24-1
D: NA
size: NA
CDR3: CATSDQGSNYGYTF
DNA: TGTGCCACCAGTGATCAGGGGTCGAACTATGGCTACACCTTC

J: TRBJ1-3
V: TRBV5-6
D: NA
size: NA
CDR3: CASSLGLLTGNTIYF
DNA: TGTGCCAGCAGCTTGGGCCTTCTAACTGGAAACACCATATATTTT

J: TRBJ2-1
V: TRBV4-1
D: NA
size: NA
CDR3: CASSQPQTYNEQFF
DNA: TGCGCCAGCAGCCAGCCTCAGACCTACAATGAGCAGTTCTTC

J: TRBJ1-3
V: TRBV18
D: TRBD1
size: NA
CDR3: CASSPIRTGEGNTIYF
DNA: TGTGCCAGCTCACCAATAAGGACAGGGGAAGGAAACACCATATATTTT

J: TRBJ1-6
V: TRBV6-5
D: NA
size: NA
CDR3: CASSRSNSPLHF
DNA: TGTGCCAGCAGTCGGAGTAATTCACCCCTCCACTTT

J: TRBJ2-3
V: TRBV9
D: NA
size: NA
CDR3: CASSVDWTATDTQYF
DNA: TGTGCCAGCAGCGTAGACTGGACAGCCACAGATACGCAGTATTTT

J: TRBJ1-2
V: TRBV7-8
D: TRBD1
size: NA
CDR3: CASSLALPQGAGGYTF
DNA: TGTGCCAGCAGCTTAGCCCTCCCACAGGGGGCGGGGGGCTACACCTTC

J: TRBJ1-6
V: TRBV2
D: NA
size: NA
CDR3: CASSAGRGNSPLHF
DNA: TGTGCCAGCAGTGCCGGCAGGGGTAATTCACCCCTCCACTTT

J: TRBJ2-5
V: TRBV11-2
D: NA
size: NA
CDR3: CASSLGRRGGPPQETQYF
DNA: TGTGCCAGCAGCTTAGGCCGTCGGGGAGGACCCCCCCAAGAGACCCAGTACTTC

J: TRBJ2-7
V: TRBV7-2
D: TRBD2
size: NA
CDR3: CASSKGLAGTYYEQYF
DNA: TGTGCCAGCAGCAAGGGACTAGCGGGGACCTACTACGAGCAGTACTTC

J: TRBJ1-2
V: TRBV5-1
D: NA
size: NA
CDR3: CASSLGRLEGYTF
DNA: TGCGCCAGCAGCTTAGGAAGACTGGAAGGCTACACCTTC

J: TRBJ2-1
V: TRBV7-2
D: TRBD2
size: once
CDR3: CASSTLAGGSDEQFF
DNA: TGTGCCAGCAGCACACTAGCGGGGGGGAGCGATGAGCAGTTCTTC

J: TRBJ1-4
V: TRBV7-9
D: NA
size: NA
CDR3: CASSSWTDNEKLFF
DNA: TGTGCCAGCAGCTCCTGGACAGACAATGAAAAACTGTTTTTT

J: TRBJ2-1
V: TRBV5-5
D: TRBD2
size: NA
CDR3: CASSREAGGNVNEQFF
DNA: TGTGCCAGCAGCAGGGAAGCGGGGGGCAATGTTAATGAGCAGTTCTTC

J: TRBJ1-5
V: TRBV7-2
D: NA
size: NA
CDR3: CASSSDGGGGQPQHF
DNA: TGTGCCAGCAGCTCCGATGGTGGGGGAGGTCAGCCCCAGCATTTT

J: TRBJ1-4
V: TRBV5-1
D: NA
size: NA
CDR3: CASSPRDGGEKLFF
DNA: TGCGCCAGCAGCCCCCGGGACGGGGGTGAAAAACTGTTTTTT

J: TRBJ2-5
V: TRBV6-5
D: TRBD1
size: NA
CDR3: CASSSGQGFFVTQYF
DNA: TGTGCCAGCAGCTCGGGACAGGGATTTTTCGTGACCCAGTACTTC

J: TRBJ1-6
V: TRBV5-1
D: NA
size: NA
CDR3: CASSSFGDSPLHF
DNA: TGCGCCAGCAGCTCGTTCGGAGATTCACCCCTCCACTTT

J: TRBJ2-7
V: TRBV19
D: TRBD1
size: NA
CDR3: CATSNRGSAYEQYF
DNA: TGTGCCACCTCCAACAGGGGCTCCGCCTACGAGCAGTACTTC

J: TRBJ2-3
V: TRBV11-2
D: TRBD2
size: once
CDR3: CASSLGGGAPTDTQYF
DNA: TGTGCCAGCAGCTTAGGCGGGGGGGCTCCCACAGATACGCAGTATTTT

J: TRBJ2-5
V: TRBV27
D: TRBD2
size: NA
CDR3: CASSPEALAARPRTQYF
DNA: TGTGCCAGCAGTCCCGAAGCCCTAGCGGCACGTCCGAGGACCCAGTACTTC

J: TRBJ2-7
V: TRBV7-9
D: NA
size: NA
CDR3: CASSLPGGYEQYF
DNA: TGTGCCAGCAGCTTACCAGGGGGGTACGAGCAGTACTTC

J: TRBJ1-3
V: TRBV9
D: NA
size: NA
CDR3: CASSSESSGNTIYF
DNA: TGTGCCAGCAGCTCCGAGAGCTCTGGAAACACCATATATTTT

J: TRBJ2-2
V: TRBV13
D: TRBD1
size: NA
CDR3: CASSLERGGVDTGELFF
DNA: TGTGCCAGCAGCTTAGAGAGAGGGGGCGTCGACACCGGGGAGCTGTTTTTT

J: TRBJ2-3
V: TRBV27
D: TRBD2
size: NA
CDR3: CAKKTSGGFFPDTQYF
DNA: TGTGCCAAAAAAACGAGCGGGGGCTTTTTTCCAGATACGCAGTATTTT

J: TRBJ1-1
V: TRBV7-8
D: TRBD1
size: NA
CDR3: CASSKHDRASTEAFF
DNA: TGTGCCAGCAGCAAACACGACAGGGCAAGCACTGAAGCTTTCTTT

J: TRBJ1-2
V: TRBV25-1
D: NA
size: NA
CDR3: CASSASGVGNYGYTF
DNA: TGTGCCAGCAGTGCGTCGGGAGTAGGGAACTATGGCTACACCTTC

J: TRBJ1-1
V: TRBV5-1
D: NA
size: NA
CDR3: CASSWGENTEAFF
DNA: TGCGCCAGCAGCTGGGGGGAGAACACTGAAGCTTTCTTT

J: TRBJ2-2
V: TRBV4-2
D: TRBD2
size: NA
CDR3: CASSQVSSGKPGELFF
DNA: TGTGCCAGCAGCCAAGTCTCTAGCGGGAAGCCCGGGGAGCTGTTTTTT

J: TRBJ1-1
V: TRBV6-5
D: NA
size: NA
CDR3: CASGVWGPGAFF
DNA: TGTGCCAGCGGGGTATGGGGCCCTGGAGCTTTCTTT

J: TRBJ2-1
V: TRBV6-5
D: TRBD1
size: once
CDR3: CASSYSGQSSYNEQFF
DNA: TGTGCCAGCAGTTACTCGGGACAGAGCTCCTACAATGAGCAGTTCTTC

J: TRBJ2-1
V: TRBV4-1
D: NA
size: NA
CDR3: CASSQVSGYRDNEQFF
DNA: TGCGCCAGCAGCCAAGTTAGCGGCTACCGGGACAATGAGCAGTTCTTC

J: TRBJ1-1
V: TRBV30
D: NA
size: NA
CDR3: CACRVSGQTPTNTEAFF
DNA: TGTGCCTGCAGAGTGTCGGGTCAAACGCCGACGAACACTGAAGCTTTCTTT

J: TRBJ2-1
V: TRBV2
D: TRBD2
size: NA
CDR3: CASSGRRTSVLNEQFF
DNA: TGTGCCAGCAGTGGAAGGCGAACTAGCGTACTCAATGAGCAGTTCTTC

J: TRBJ1-1
V: TRBV7-9
D: TRBD1
size: NA
CDR3: CASSLNLRGLGTEAFF
DNA: TGTGCCAGCAGCTTAAACTTAAGGGGGCTCGGAACTGAAGCTTTCTTT

J: TRBJ2-1
V: TRBV7-9
D: TRBD2
size: NA
CDR3: CASSPGTSFNEQFF
DNA: TGTGCCAGCAGCCCCGGGACTAGCTTCAATGAGCAGTTCTTC

J: TRBJ1-2
V: TRBV15
D: TRBD1
size: NA
CDR3: CATSRGRDRENGYTF
DNA: TGTGCCACCAGCAGAGGAAGGGACAGGGAAAATGGCTACACCTTC

J: TRBJ2-4
V: TRBV2
D: TRBD2
size: NA
CDR3: CASSARSGGENIQYF
DNA: TGTGCCAGCAGTGCCCGTAGCGGGGGGGAAAACATTCAGTACTTC

J: TRBJ1-6
V: TRBV11-2
D: TRBD1
size: NA
CDR3: CASSLNSYTGGANSPLHF
DNA: TGTGCCAGCAGCTTAAATTCTTACACAGGGGGAGCCAATTCACCCCTCCACTTT

J: TRBJ1-5
V: TRBV3-1/TRBV3-2
D: NA
size: NA
CDR3: CASSQERRQPQHF
DNA: TGTGCCAGCAGCCAAGAGAGGAGGCAGCCCCAGCATTTT

J: TRBJ2-2
V: TRBV19
D: NA
size: NA
CDR3: CASSITGSGLGPTGELFF
DNA: TGTGCCAGTAGTATAACAGGGAGCGGTCTAGGGCCAACCGGGGAGCTGTTTTTT

J: TRBJ1-1
V: TRBV18
D: NA
size: NA
CDR3: CASSPALLNTEAFF
DNA: TGTGCCAGCTCACCAGCGCTATTGAACACTGAAGCTTTCTTT

J: TRBJ2-5
V: TRBV11-2
D: NA
size: NA
CDR3: CASSFSQGVETQYF
DNA: TGTGCCAGCAGCTTCTCTCAGGGTGTAGAGACCCAGTACTTC

J: TRBJ2-2
V: TRBV13
D: NA
size: once
CDR3: CASSQSREGNTGELFF
DNA: TGTGCCAGCAGCCAATCCCGTGAGGGAAACACCGGGGAGCTGTTTTTT